Shown below are 5 T cell receptor beta chains from a single sample sequenced in a study of technical replicates of blood from several donors. Generated by immunoSEQ multiplex PCR, the TCRdb table keeps only in-frame clones and is missing some. The table lists under 8,500 clones, roughly 90% of them singletons. Sequencing used PBMCs. These receptors all come from a human donor in good health.

This chain links TRBV6-6 with TRBJ1-3; D is possibly TRBD1 (5 bases). Looked up from germline, CDR1 is MNHNY and CDR2 is SVGAGI (reference sequence). V lost 6 bases and J 0 bases, leaving 9 bases between the germline ends. CDR3 size: 14 residues. The CDR3 DNA is TGTGCCAGCAGCCACAGGAGCTCTGGAAACACCATATATTTT. Amino acids: CASSHRSSGNTIYF.

The rearrangement uses TRBV5-6 and TRBJ2-1, with 8 bases matching TRBD2. The junction had 7 bases not matched to a gene; V was cut back by 4 bases and J by 4 bases. Per the germline V gene, CDR1 is SGHDT and CDR2 is YYEEEE. The CDR3 covers 15 residues. CDR3 residues: CASSQRTSRYNEQFF. Here the CDR3 DNA reads TGTGCCAGCAGCCAACGGACTAGCCGATACAATGAGCAGTTCTTC.

CDR3 residues: CASRYGLAGGGYEQYF. The CDR3 DNA reads as TGTGCCAGCAGATATGGACTAGCGGGAGGAGGATACGAGCAGTACTTC. This sequence joins TRBV5-6 and TRBJ2-7; 14 positions match TRBD2. Per the germline V gene, CDR1 is SGHDT and CDR2 is YYEEEE. CDR3 length equals 16 residues. Trimming at V came to 5 bases and at J to 4 bases, leaving 8 bases not matched to a gene.

This sequence joins TRBV11-2 and TRBJ2-2, with 7 bases identical to TRBD1. The CDR3 runs 14 residues. Losses at the gene ends were 5 bases for V and 7 bases for J; bases not matched to a gene: 7. CDR1 and CDR2 (germline): SGHAT, FQNNGV. CDR3 bases: TGTGCCAGCAGCCCGCGGACAGGACGCGGGGAGCTGTTTTTT. Protein sequence: CASSPRTGRGELFF.

The gene calls are TRBV10-1 and TRBJ2-7, with D perhaps matching TRBD1 (6 bases). Germline-derived CDR1 and CDR2 are WNHNN and SYGVQD (reference sequence). V was cut by 5 bases and J by 5 bases, with 16 bases left in between. CDR3 length: 14 residues. Here the CDR3 DNA reads TGCGCCAGCAGTAGGGACACTTCTCAGGACGAGCAGTACTTC. Amino acids: CASSRDTSQDEQYF.